There are a few counts of the clone carrying this T cell receptor (beta chain). One end of the junction fails to match germline, which may point to a read error. This CDR3 is built from 10 residues. Germline lookup yields CDR1 MNHNY and CDR2 SVGAGI (reference sequence). One entry per CDR3 protein, called by TCRdb with MiXCR from the RT-PCR reads. The sample has about 570,000 distinct CDR3 sequences; about 11% are singletons. The data belong to a study of response to subunit inactivated influenza vaccine. The sample was also reused in another study, on T cells expressing NK-cell markers. That work states: UMIs were included in TCR beta cDNA generated by 5'RACE template switching. One of the eight sequenced donors was seronegative, whereas the other seven were HCMV-seropositive. Certain NKG2C+ T cell clones were expanded, and their HCMV specificity remained unclear.

The sample consisted of PBMCs from blood, taken on the day of vaccination. This chain connects TRBV6-6 to TRBJ2-1; unclear D gene. The clonotype originates from a man aged 45 to 65 who received an inactivated influenza vaccine. The CDR3 DNA follows: TGTGCCAGCAGTTACTCGGGTAGGATCTTC. Residues: CASSYSGRIF.